The 2 T cell receptor beta chains below come from one sample, sequenced in a study of blood T cell repertoires in COVID-19. Repertoires were generated with immunoSEQ multiplex PCR, while TCRdb's copy carries only in-frame clones and drops some. Altogether tens of thousands of clones are present, approximately 89% being singletons, with the ten largest covering around 12%. The sample consisted of peripheral blood. The receptor set was obtained from a man aged 70-80 years with active or convalescent COVID-19.

A single count supports this clone. V gene TRBV15 combines with J gene TRBJ1-4; TRBD1 matches at 9 bases. Germline CDR1 reads LNHNV; CDR2 reads YYDKDF (reference sequence). With V trimmed by 0 bases and J by 3 bases, 5 bases remained unmatched. The CDR3 contains 17 residues. CDR3 protein: CATSREGDREANEKLFF. The DNA for the CDR3 is TGTGCCACCAGCAGAGAAGGGGACAGGGAGGCTAATGAAAAACTGTTTTTT.

This clone has more than one count but fewer than ten. This chain joins TRBV5-6 and TRBJ2-5, with unresolved D. The germline CDR1 and CDR2 sequences are SGHDT and YYEEEE. With 1 base removed from V and 5 bases from J, the gap between germline ends came to 6 bases. The CDR3 is 12 residues long. Here the CDR3 DNA reads TGTGCCAGCAGCTTGTGGGCCGAGACCCAGTACTTC. It specifies CASSLWAETQYF.